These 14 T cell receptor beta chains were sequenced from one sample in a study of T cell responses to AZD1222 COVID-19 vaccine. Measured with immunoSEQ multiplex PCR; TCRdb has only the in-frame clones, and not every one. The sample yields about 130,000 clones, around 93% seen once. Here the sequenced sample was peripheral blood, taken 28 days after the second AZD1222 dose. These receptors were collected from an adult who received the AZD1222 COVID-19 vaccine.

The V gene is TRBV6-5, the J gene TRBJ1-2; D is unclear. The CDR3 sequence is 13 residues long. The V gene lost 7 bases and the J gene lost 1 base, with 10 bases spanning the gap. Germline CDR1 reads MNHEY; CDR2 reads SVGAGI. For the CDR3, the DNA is TGTGCCAGCATGAGGGAACTTAACTATGGCTACACCTTC. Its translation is CASMRELNYGYTF.

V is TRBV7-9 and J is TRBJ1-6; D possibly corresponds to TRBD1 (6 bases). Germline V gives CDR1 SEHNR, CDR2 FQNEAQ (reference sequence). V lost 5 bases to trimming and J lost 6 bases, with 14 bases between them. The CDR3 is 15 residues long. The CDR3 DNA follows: TGTGCCAGCAGCGCTCAGGGGAGGGGTAATTCACCCCTCCACTTT. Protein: CASSAQGRGNSPLHF.

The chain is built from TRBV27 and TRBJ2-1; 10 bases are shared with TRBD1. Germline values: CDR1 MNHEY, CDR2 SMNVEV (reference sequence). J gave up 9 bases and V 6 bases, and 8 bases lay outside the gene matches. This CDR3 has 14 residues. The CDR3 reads CASSQTGQGSEQFF. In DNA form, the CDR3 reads TGTGCCAGCAGCCAAACGGGACAGGGGAGTGAGCAGTTCTTC.

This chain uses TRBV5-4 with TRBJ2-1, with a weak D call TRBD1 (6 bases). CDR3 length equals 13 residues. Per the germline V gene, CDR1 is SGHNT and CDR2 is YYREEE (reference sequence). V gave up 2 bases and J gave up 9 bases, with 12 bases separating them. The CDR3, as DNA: TGTGCCAGCAGCTTACAGGGTCGGGGTGAGCAGTTCTTC. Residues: CASSLQGRGEQFF.

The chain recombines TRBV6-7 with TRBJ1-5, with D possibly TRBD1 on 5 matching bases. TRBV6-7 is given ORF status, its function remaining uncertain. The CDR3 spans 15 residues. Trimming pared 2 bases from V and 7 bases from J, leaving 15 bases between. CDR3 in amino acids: CASSYGTYLVQPQHF. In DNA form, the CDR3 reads TGTGCCAGCAGTTACGGGACGTATTTGGTGCAGCCCCAGCATTTT.

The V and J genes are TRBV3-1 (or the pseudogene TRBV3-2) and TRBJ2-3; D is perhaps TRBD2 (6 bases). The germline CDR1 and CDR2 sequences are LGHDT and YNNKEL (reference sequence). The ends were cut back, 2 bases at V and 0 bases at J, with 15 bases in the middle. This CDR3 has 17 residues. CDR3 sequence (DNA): TGTGCCAGCAGCCAATTGGCGGGGCGTCGAAGCACAGATACGCAGTATTTT. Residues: CASSQLAGRRSTDTQYF.

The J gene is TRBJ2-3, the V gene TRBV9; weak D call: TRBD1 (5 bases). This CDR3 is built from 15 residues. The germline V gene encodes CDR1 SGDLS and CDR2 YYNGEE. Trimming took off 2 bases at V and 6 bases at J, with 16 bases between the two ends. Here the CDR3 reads CASSVTRAYADTQYF. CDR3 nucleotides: TGTGCCAGCAGCGTGACCAGGGCTTACGCGGATACGCAGTATTTT.

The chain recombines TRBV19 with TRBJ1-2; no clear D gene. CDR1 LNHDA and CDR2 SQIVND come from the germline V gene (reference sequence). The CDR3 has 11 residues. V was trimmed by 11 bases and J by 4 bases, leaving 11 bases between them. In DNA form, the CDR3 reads TGTGCCGCTGAAGGCGGCTATGGCTACACCTTC. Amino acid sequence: CAAEGGYGYTF.

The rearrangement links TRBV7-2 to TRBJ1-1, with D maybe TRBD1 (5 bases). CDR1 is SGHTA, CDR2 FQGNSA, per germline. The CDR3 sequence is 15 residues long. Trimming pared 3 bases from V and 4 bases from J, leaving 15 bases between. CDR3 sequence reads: CASSLEPRDGTEAFF. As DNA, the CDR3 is TGTGCCAGCAGCTTGGAGCCCAGGGATGGCACTGAAGCTTTCTTT.

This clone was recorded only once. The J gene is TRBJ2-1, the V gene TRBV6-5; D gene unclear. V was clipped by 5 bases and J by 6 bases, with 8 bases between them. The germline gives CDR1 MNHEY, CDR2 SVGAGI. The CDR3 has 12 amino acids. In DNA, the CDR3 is TGTGCCAGCAGTCTCTTCTTCAATGAGCAGTTCTTC. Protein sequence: CASSLFFNEQFF.

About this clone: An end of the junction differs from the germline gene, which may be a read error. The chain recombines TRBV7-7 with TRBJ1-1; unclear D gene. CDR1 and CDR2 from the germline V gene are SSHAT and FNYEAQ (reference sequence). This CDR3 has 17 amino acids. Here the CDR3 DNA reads TGTGCTAGCAGCTTTACAGATGGGGTTCAGATGAACACTGAAGCTTTCTTT. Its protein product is CASSFTDGVQMNTEAFF.

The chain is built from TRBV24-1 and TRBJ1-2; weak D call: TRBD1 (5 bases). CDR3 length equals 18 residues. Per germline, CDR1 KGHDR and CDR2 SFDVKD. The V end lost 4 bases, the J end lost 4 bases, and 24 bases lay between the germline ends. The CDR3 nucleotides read TGTGCCACCAGTGAGTGTCCCCGGGACGCAGGAAAGGGCTATGGCTACACCTTC. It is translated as CATSECPRDAGKGYGYTF.

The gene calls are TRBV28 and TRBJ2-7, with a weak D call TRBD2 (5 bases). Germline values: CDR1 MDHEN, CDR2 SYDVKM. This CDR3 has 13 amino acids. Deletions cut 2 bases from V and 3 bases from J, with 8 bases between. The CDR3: CASSLRGIYEQYF. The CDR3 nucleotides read TGTGCCAGCAGTTTACGAGGGATCTACGAGCAGTACTTC.

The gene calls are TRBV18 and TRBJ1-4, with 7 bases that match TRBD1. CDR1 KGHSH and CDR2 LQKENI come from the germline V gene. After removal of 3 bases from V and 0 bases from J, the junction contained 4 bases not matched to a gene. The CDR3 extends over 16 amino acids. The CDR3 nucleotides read TGTGCCAGCTCACCGGTGACAGGGACAACTAATGAAAAACTGTTTTTT. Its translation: CASSPVTGTTNEKLFF.